These 6 T cell receptor beta chains share one sample of origin, sequenced in a study of T cells in Graves' hyperthyroidism and ophthalmopathy. Amplification of TCR beta CDR3 regions used RNA as the template. During a first-round RT-PCR of the TCR CDR3, the HTBI primer set was used. TCRdb independently ran MiXCR on the multiplex PCR reads; one entry per CDR3 protein. The top ten hold over 35% of the sample, which has approximately 200,000 distinct CDR3 sequences, about 16% seen once. The sequenced material came from blood. Source of these receptors: a man in his forties with Graves' hyperthyroidism.

This clonotype was seen repeatedly, ten times or more. The gene calls are TRBV2 and TRBJ2-2; 7 bases are shared with TRBD2. The CDR3 covers 17 residues. Per germline, CDR1 SNHLY and CDR2 FYNNEI. V was pared by 1 base and J by 5 bases, with 10 bases of the junction left unmatched. Here the CDR3 reads CASSEGASGSITGELFF. CDR3 DNA: TGTGCCAGCAGTGAAGGGGCTAGCGGTTCGATTACCGGGGAGCTGTTTTTT.

The sample holds a few counts of this clonotype. The rearrangement links TRBV9 to TRBJ1-2, with D possibly being TRBD1 (5 bases). The CDR3 consists of 14 residues. CDR1 and CDR2 from the germline V gene are SGDLS and YYNGEE. The germline V and J ends were trimmed by 3 bases and 0 bases, with 9 bases remaining between them. The CDR3 sequence: CASSAGIPNYGYTF. CDR3 nucleotides: TGTGCCAGCAGCGCAGGGATCCCTAACTATGGCTACACCTTC.

This clonotype has at least ten counts. The chain is built from TRBV5-1 and TRBJ2-7; maybe TRBD1 (6 bases). CDR3 length: 17 residues. Trimming took off 4 bases at V and 6 bases at J, with 26 bases between the two ends. Germline-derived CDR1 and CDR2 are SGHRS and YFSETQ. CDR3 nucleotides: TGCGCCAGCAGCCATCAGACAGGCCAAGGCGGTCTACTCGAGCAGTACTTC. The encoded protein is CASSHQTGQGGLLEQYF.

This clonotype was seen more than once but under ten times. The chain links TRBV7-6 to TRBJ2-2, with D unresolved. The CDR3 has 16 residues. The V end lost 5 bases, the J end lost 1 base, and 14 bases lay between the germline ends. Germline values: CDR1 SGHVS, CDR2 FNYEAQ. The CDR3 here is CASSARPRQNTGELFF. The CDR3 region has the DNA TGTGCCAGCAGCGCCCGACCGAGACAGAACACCGGGGAGCTGTTTTTT.

A word on this clonotype: The junction and the germline gene differ at one end; a read error may be behind it. This chain uses TRBV24-1 with TRBJ1-6; D is unresolved. Germline V gene data show CDR1 as KGHDR and CDR2 as SFDVKD. The CDR3 runs to 14 residues. The CDR3 reads CATSARGYNSPLHF. CDR3 bases: TGTGCCACCAGTGCCCGGGGATATAATTCGCCCCTCCACTTT.

This clonotype was counted between two and nine times. J is TRBJ1-1 and V is TRBV20-1, with 7 bases identical to TRBD1. The CDR3 is 19 residues long. From germline, CDR1 is DFQATT and CDR2 SNEGSKA (reference sequence). V lost 4 bases and J lost 0; bases outside the gene matches: 20. CDR3 in amino acids: CSATPGMGQSGRLNTEAFF. CDR3 sequence (DNA): TGCAGTGCTACCCCAGGGATGGGACAGTCCGGGCGTTTGAACACTGAAGCTTTCTTT.